The 30 T cell receptor beta chains reported below all come from one sample, sequenced in a study of Tregs in tolerant kidney transplant recipients. Only in-frame clones appear in the TCRdb table, and some are missing; sequencing was by immunoSEQ multiplex PCR. The sample carries tens of thousands of clones, 91% recorded once. The nonmyeloablative bone marrow transplants came from related graft donors, with transient mixed chimerism. The sample here was CD4+ T cells from blood (PBMCs), taken 24 months after the transplant. Source of these receptors: a human patient who received a combined kidney and bone marrow transplant. Some T cells here may be from the graft donor.

V and J are TRBV5-1 and TRBJ1-1; D remains unclear. Trimming removed 0 bases from V and 1 base from J, with 7 bases in between. The germline V gene has CDR1 SGHRS and CDR2 YFSETQ. The CDR3 is 14 residues long. This CDR3 reads CASSLGLKNTEAFF. The CDR3 DNA reads TGCGCCAGCAGCTTGGGACTCAAGAACACTGAAGCTTTCTTT.

The chain joins TRBV25-1 to TRBJ2-4; D uncertain. Trimming took off 3 bases at V and 6 bases at J, with 18 bases between the two ends. Germline-derived CDR1 and CDR2 are MGHDK and SYGVNS. This CDR3 region has 16 residues. The DNA for the CDR3 is TGTGCCAGCAGTGATACGGCGGCGCCTGGTCTAAACATTCAGTACTTC. Translation: CASSDTAAPGLNIQYF.

V gene TRBV7-3 combines with J gene TRBJ1-1; the match to TRBD1 covers 7 bases. Per germline, CDR1 SGHTA and CDR2 FQGTGA. The CDR3 contains 14 residues. V trimming: 5 bases; J trimming: 5 bases; junction bases outside the gene matches: 8. In nucleotides, the CDR3 is TGTGCCAGCAGCCAGGGGGGTAGGGGGACTGAAGCTTTCTTT. It translates to CASSQGGRGTEAFF.

This chain links TRBV28 with TRBJ2-7, with TRBD1 matching 12 bases. J was trimmed by 6 bases and V by 7 bases; bases with no gene match: 16. The CDR3 runs to 17 residues. In germline, CDR1 is MDHEN, CDR2 SYDVKM. The CDR3 region is CASIRRDRGQVSAEQYF. CDR3 in DNA: TGTGCCAGCATTCGCCGGGACAGGGGGCAGGTATCCGCCGAGCAGTACTTC.

The V call is TRBV10-3, the J call TRBJ1-5, with a possible D match to TRBD1 (6 bases). The V gene lost 0 bases and the J gene lost 1 base, with 10 bases spanning the gap. CDR3 length: 16 residues. Germline CDR1 and CDR2: ENHRY and SYGVKD. CDR3 DNA: TGTGCCATCAGTGAGTCCTACAGGGCGAGCAATCAGCCCCAGCATTTT. Protein: CAISESYRASNQPQHF.

V and J are TRBV15 and TRBJ1-5; perhaps TRBD1 as D (6 bases). V was cut by 8 bases and J by 8 bases, with 13 bases left in between. Germline V gene lookup returns CDR1 LNHNV and CDR2 YYDKDF (reference sequence). This CDR3 has 12 amino acids. The CDR3 DNA sequence: TGTGCCACCCAAAGGCAGGGGAAGCCCCAGCATTTT. It codes for CATQRQGKPQHF.

V and J are TRBV5-6 and TRBJ2-3, with TRBD2 matching over 9 bases. The ends lost 4 bases at V and 2 bases at J; junction bases unmatched: 11. Germline V gene lookup returns CDR1 SGHDT and CDR2 YYEEEE. The CDR3 has 17 amino acids. CDR3 protein: CASSRRLAVKHTDTQYF. CDR3 DNA: TGTGCCAGCAGCCGGAGACTAGCGGTGAAACACACAGATACGCAGTATTTT.

This rearrangement joins TRBV4-2 to TRBJ1-5; D is undetermined. V lost 2 bases and J 6 bases, leaving 20 bases between the germline ends. CDR1 and CDR2 from the germline V gene are LGHNA and YNFKEQ. This CDR3 comprises 17 residues. CDR3: CASSQNTGLFGSQPQHF. CDR3 nucleotides: TGTGCCAGCAGCCAAAATACCGGACTTTTTGGGAGTCAGCCCCAGCATTTT.

This clone was recorded only once. The same CDR3 is also encoded by other DNA sequences in this sample. The V gene is TRBV7-9, the J gene TRBJ1-6, with D perhaps matching TRBD1 (5 bases). Trimming took 3 bases from V and 7 from J, leaving 10 bases between them. The CDR3 length is 14 residues. Per the germline V gene, CDR1 is SEHNR and CDR2 is FQNEAQ (reference sequence). CDR3 protein: CASSLARVNSPLHF. CDR3 nucleotide sequence: TGTGCCAGCAGCTTGGCCAGGGTAAATTCACCCCTCCACTTT.

The rearrangement joins TRBV6-5 to TRBJ2-7, with a tentative D call TRBD1 (6 bases). This CDR3 spans 12 amino acids. V lost 5 bases and J lost 6, with 11 bases in between. CDR1 is MNHEY and CDR2 is SVGAGI in the germline V gene. CDR3 nucleotides: TGTGCCAGCAGTCTAGACAGGACCGAGCAGTACTTC. Its translation: CASSLDRTEQYF.

Concerning this clone itself: Other DNA sequences from this sample encode an identical CDR3 as well. The chain combines TRBV18 with TRBJ1-6; D unresolved. The CDR3 contains 15 residues. Trimming shortened V by 6 bases and J by 7 bases, and 16 bases separated the two germline ends. Looked up from germline, CDR1 is KGHSH and CDR2 is LQKENI. The CDR3 loop reads CASSRDGSLNSPLHF. The CDR3 nucleotides are TGTGCCAGCTCCCGCGACGGTAGCCTCAATTCACCCCTCCACTTT.

This clone was counted a single time. The rearrangement uses TRBV18 and TRBJ1-5; no clear D. Germline values: CDR1 KGHSH, CDR2 LQKENI. The CDR3 is 13 residues long. The V end was cut by 4 bases, the J end by 2 bases, with 6 bases between. CDR3 nucleotides: TGTGCCAGCTCACTCCTTGGCAATCAGCCCCAGCATTTT. This translates into CASSLLGNQPQHF.

The chain recombines TRBV11-3 with TRBJ2-2, with 7 positions matching TRBD2. Trimming cost V 5 bases and J 8 bases; bases outside gene matches: 8. Germline V gene sequence: CDR1 SGHNT, CDR2 YENEEA. The CDR3 is made up of 14 amino acids. The CDR3 protein is CASSQSGRKGELFF. The CDR3 DNA is TGTGCCAGCAGCCAGTCCGGGAGGAAGGGGGAGCTGTTTTTT.

This chain uses TRBV6-6 with TRBJ1-4, with D unclear. Germline-derived CDR1 and CDR2 are MNHNY and SVGAGI (reference sequence). The CDR3 totals 11 residues. V was shortened by 9 bases and J by 8 bases, with 10 bases between the two germline ends. The CDR3 region is CASGPREKLFF. CDR3 nucleotides: TGTGCCAGTGGTCCGAGGGAAAAACTGTTTTTT.

The CDR3 DNA sequence: TGTGCCAGCAGCATTCATGCAGGGTCCGAAGAGACCCAGTACTTC. Translated: CASSIHAGSEETQYF. This chain connects TRBV21-1 to TRBJ2-5; the table gives TRBD1 as D, unverified against the DNA. TRBV21-1 is reported as a pseudogene. This CDR3 comprises 15 residues.

The chain employs TRBV7-3 and TRBJ2-1, with 9 nucleotides matching TRBD1. The CDR3 runs to 15 residues. CDR1 and CDR2 (germline): SGHTA, FQGTGA. Trimming removed 5 bases from V and 10 bases from J; junction bases left unmatched: 12. CDR3 coding DNA: TGTGCCAGCAGCCCGCAGGGACAGGGAGTTTTAGAGCAGTTCTTC. Its translation: CASSPQGQGVLEQFF.

The chain uses TRBV28 and TRBJ2-7; D gene unclear. V lost 6 bases and J 3 bases, leaving 15 bases between the germline ends. Germline V gene data show CDR1 as MDHEN and CDR2 as SYDVKM. The CDR3 contains 14 residues. In nucleotides, the CDR3 is TGTGCCAGCAGAAGGTTTTATCAGGACTACGAGCAGTACTTC. This codes for CASRRFYQDYEQYF. The entire variable domain, with the rest obtained from reference TRBV28 and TRBJ2-7, is as follows: DVKVTQSSRYLVKRTGEKVFLECVQDMDHENMFWYRQDPGLGLRLIYFSYDVKMKEKGDIPEGYSVSREKKERFSLILESASTNQTSMYLCASRRFYQDYEQYFGPGTRLTVT.

Comment on this clone: Other DNA sequences in this sample translate to the same CDR3. The J gene is TRBJ2-3, the V gene TRBV10-3; 10 bases agree with TRBD2. V lost 6 bases, J lost 5 bases, and 5 bases stayed unmatched. The V gene's germline CDR1 is ENHRY and CDR2 SYGVKD. The CDR3 length is 14 residues. The DNA of the CDR3 is TGTGCCATCAGGCTAGCGGGAGAAGTAGATACGCAGTATTTT. Translating gives CAIRLAGEVDTQYF.

This clone was observed once. V and J are TRBV15 and TRBJ2-5; D gene ambiguous. The J call could be wrong; TRBJ2-7 is a better fit for the DNA end. The CDR3 consists of 13 residues. Germline CDR1 and CDR2: LNHNV and YYDKDF (reference sequence). The CDR3 reads CATSIDFRREQYF. The DNA of the CDR3 is TGTGCCACCAGCATTGACTTTCGCCGCGAGCAGTACTTC.

The chain carries TRBV4-1 and TRBJ2-5, with 8 bases identical to TRBD2. Germline CDR1 and CDR2: MGHRA and YSYEKL. Trimming removed 4 bases from V and 4 bases from J; junction bases left unmatched: 11. CDR3 size: 16 residues. CDR3 loop: CASSPIAGLSRETQYF. DNA for the CDR3: TGCGCCAGCAGCCCGATAGCGGGGCTATCCAGAGAGACCCAGTACTTC.

V is TRBV19 and J is TRBJ1-5; D unclear. The CDR3 covers 15 residues. Trimming pared 6 bases from V and 5 bases from J, leaving 17 bases between. Looked up from germline, CDR1 is LNHDA and CDR2 is SQIVND (reference sequence). The CDR3 coding sequence is TGTGCCAGTAGCCCTGGAAGAGGGCTCTATCAGCCCCAGCATTTT. Translating it yields CASSPGRGLYQPQHF.

The V call is TRBV18, the J call TRBJ1-2, with 12 bases that match TRBD1. Germline V gene data show CDR1 as KGHSH and CDR2 as LQKENI. The CDR3 has 15 residues. V dropped 3 bases and J dropped 7; count of bases not matched to a gene: 6. CDR3 nucleotide sequence: TGTGCCAGCTCACCGGCGGGACAGGGGGCAAGTGGCTACACCTTC. This sequence encodes CASSPAGQGASGYTF.

The chain has TRBV27 and TRBJ2-1, with D perhaps TRBD2 (7 bases). Trimming shortened V by 2 bases and J by 3 bases, and 20 bases separated the two germline ends. This CDR3 is built from 18 residues. The germline CDR1 and CDR2 sequences are MNHEY and SMNVEV (reference sequence). The CDR3 DNA reads as TGTGCCAGCAGTTTAAGGGACTACAGGGAGGGTGGCTACAATGAGCAGTTCTTC. It is translated as CASSLRDYREGGYNEQFF.

J is TRBJ2-5 and V is TRBV9, with D unclear. TRBJ2-7 explains the end of the DNA better; the J call may be wrong. Germline V lookup: CDR1 SGDLS, CDR2 YYNGEE. The CDR3 loop spans 13 amino acids. CDR3: CASSVGLDYEQYF. The CDR3 DNA follows: TGTGCCAGCAGCGTAGGTTTGGACTACGAGCAGTACTTC.

V is TRBV18 and J is TRBJ1-5; D unclear. The CDR3 spans 16 residues. Germline CDR1 reads KGHSH; CDR2 reads LQKENI. Trimming removed 4 bases from V and 6 bases from J, with 19 bases in between. This CDR3 is CASSQEGLGRGQPQHF. The CDR3 nucleotides are TGTGCCAGCTCACAGGAGGGTTTGGGTCGGGGTCAGCCCCAGCATTTT.

The chain carries TRBV7-6 and TRBJ2-7, with a possible D match to TRBD2 (5 bases). Germline CDR1 SGHVS, CDR2 FNYEAQ. The CDR3 extends over 14 amino acids. Trimming took off 2 bases at V and 1 base at J, with 9 bases between the two ends. The CDR3 here is CASSLLASSYEQYF. The CDR3 DNA is TGTGCCAGCAGCTTATTAGCGTCGTCCTACGAGCAGTACTTC. Using reference TRBV7-6 and TRBJ2-7 for the parts outside the CDR3, the full variable domain is GAGVSQSPRYKVTKRGQDVALRCDPISGHVSLYWYRQALGQGPEFLTYFNYEAQQDKSGLPNDRFSAERPEGSISTLTIQRTEQRDSAMYRCASSLLASSYEQYFGPGTRLTVT.

CDR3 sequence reads: CASSYRPVGGLNEQYF. The CDR3 nucleotides are TGTGCCAGCAGTTACCGGCCCGTCGGGGGGCTCAACGAGCAGTACTTC. The rearrangement joins TRBV6-5 to TRBJ2-7; possible D gene TRBD2, 7 bases. The V gene's germline CDR1 is MNHEY and CDR2 SVGAGI. This CDR3 has 16 amino acids. Trimming pared 2 bases from V and 5 bases from J, leaving 19 bases between.

To note about this clone: The same CDR3 is also encoded by other DNA sequences in this sample. The chain employs TRBV9 and TRBJ2-7; 7 nucleotides match TRBD2. This CDR3 has 15 amino acids. Looked up from germline, CDR1 is SGDLS and CDR2 is YYNGEE. The trim removed 0 bases at V and 0 bases at J, leaving 3 bases unmatched. DNA of the CDR3: TGTGCCAGCAGCGTAGCTCCTAGCGGCTCCTACGAGCAGTACTTC. It encodes CASSVAPSGSYEQYF.

This clone was counted once. The V and J genes are TRBV5-1 and TRBJ2-2; 10 nucleotides agree with TRBD2. Germline values: CDR1 SGHRS, CDR2 YFSETQ. The CDR3 consists of 16 residues. V dropped 3 bases and J dropped 5; count of bases not matched to a gene: 7. In DNA, the CDR3 is TGCGCCAGCAGCTCATTAACTAGCGGGGATACCGGGGAGCTGTTTTTT. It encodes CASSSLTSGDTGELFF.

On this clone: A read error may produce the germline difference seen at one junction end. The chain employs TRBV10-3 and TRBJ1-2; tentatively, D is TRBD1 (6 bases). The CDR3 is 16 amino acids. Germline V gene sequence: CDR1 ENHRY, CDR2 SYGVKD. In nucleotides, the CDR3 is TGTGCCATCAGCGACCCCCGGGGGGCACCTAAGTATGGCTACACCTTC. Translated, it gives CAISDPRGAPKYGYTF.